Below, one T cell receptor beta chain is given with its context. No cognate antigen has been identified for it. No per-base quality is available; no much larger clone lies one base away. This sample was included in a study of T cell responses to AZD1222 COVID-19 vaccine (dated by TCRdb to the early 2020s). With respect to the entire study: Because spike-specific TCR depth and breadth did not differ between the two schedules, AZD1222 recipients who got a second dose at roughly 4 weeks were pooled with those who got a second dose at roughly 12 weeks. TCR sequencing covered more than 230 trial participants: some 210 given two doses of AZD1222 and around 25 given two doses of MenACWY control vaccine. Trial participants were enrolled by age into 18-55, 56-69 and 70-plus year subgroups, with around 150, 28 and 57 TCR-sequenced participants respectively. The paper as a whole reports these results and caveats: Reportedly, close to half of the unique spike-specific TCRs recognized epitopes lying outside the regions that are mutated in the B.1.351 and B.1.1.7 variants. In the small 56-69-year group, the increase in depth fell short of significance, most likely because of low power. Only five to seven AZD1222 recipients were SARS-CoV-2 seropositive at baseline, limiting conclusions about previously exposed vaccinees. The whole spike protein was spanned by vaccine-associated CD4 TCRs, and dominant responses were seen in regions 160-218 and 743-854. Because no samples from the day 14 peak response were available, repertoires could be characterized only after the peak T cell response. After two AZD1222 doses, both the breadth and the depth of spike-specific TCRs were significantly higher than at day 0 and than in MenACWY recipients. Most participants were white British and females outnumbered males, and the authors suggested that clonal diversity may have been underestimated.

The CDR3 regions of human TCRbeta chains were subjected to immunosequencing. In the paper's pipeline: TCRs in the repertoires were matched against a reference library of SARS-CoV-2-specific TCRs that had been generated with the MIRA antigen-specificity platform. Breadth was defined as the fraction of unique TCRs that were SARS-CoV-2-associated, and depth was defined as the fraction of total T cells that were SARS-CoV-2-associated. Using the MIRA data, each spike-specific TCR was mapped to the spike region that the TCR reacts to and placed in a CD4 or CD8 class. Log10-transformed breadth and depth values were compared by one-way ANOVA with Sidak's multiple comparisons tests. The table comes from immuneACCESS by way of TCRdb, which keeps in-frame sequences with V and J called. Part of the clones is missing from these tables; in studies checked, under half for an unresolved V gene and the rest for unknown reasons. Clone size and the V and J calls come from that table; the DNA yielded D and trimming. Recorded for this sample are about 120,000 clones; roughly nine tenths of them occurred a single time. Around 3.1% of the sample belongs to the ten largest clones.

In light of the paper, this sample's time point label describes: baseline before first vaccination. Vaccinee samples came from UK trials COV001 and COV002, including a single-blind randomized controlled phase 2/3 trial of AZD1222 (ChAdOx1 nCoV-19) in healthy adults. For TCRbeta chain sequencing, PBMC samples from trial participants were taken at day 0 and at day 28 after the second dose. From a lookup of the germline V gene, CDR1 and CDR2 are SGHVS and FQNEAQ. The CDR3 sequence holds 16 residues, the cysteine and phenylalanine included. The kept DNA is CDR3 alone, 48 bases in frame from the first base. Compared with germline, V lacks 3 bases and J lacks 3 bases; bases without a gene match: 9.

The origin of this receptor is an adult in good health. Source: peripheral blood, taken on day 0 of AZD1222 vaccination. Recombination joined TRBV7-8 with TRBJ2-7, with 9 junctional bases fitting TRBD1. The CDR3 sequence is CASSFPSGTGIYEQYF. In nucleotide form, the sequence is TGTGCCAGCAGCTTCCCGTCCGGGACAGGGATCTACGAGCAGTACTTC.